This T cell receptor beta chain was documented in a study of cytomegalovirus exposure and HLA in healthy donors. Overall study findings and caveats: In a later analysis, specific HLA alleles were associated with around 17,000 TCR beta sequences at a 0.05 false discovery rate. In a later analysis, common viral pathogens appeared linked to several of the most significant clusters. Reportedly, a later analysis found an Asian-associated ancestry cluster had fewer N-insertions than the roughly 700-donor mean.

Unmatched junction bases numbered 16, after V lost 6 bases and J lost 9 bases. The CDR3 sequence is 15 residues long. Germline V CDR1 and CDR2: MDHEN, SYDVKM. Remarks on this clone: Its target is not known.

It was with 60 Vbeta and 13 Jbeta primers that the PCR ran. Data came from immunoSEQ multiplex PCR; TCRdb stores just in-frame clones and leaves some out. The repertoire table contains some 130,000 clones. The chain employs TRBV28 and TRBJ2-7; TRBD1 matches 8 bases. The receptor comes from a woman aged 40-49 years in good health and CMV-seropositive. Source material: PBMCs. The CDR3, as DNA: TGTGCCAGCAGCGGAACAGGGGGGCAGGGGATGGTGCAGTACTTC. Translating gives CASSGTGGQGMVQYF.